A selection of T cell receptor beta chains follows, all from one sample in a study of blood T cell repertoires in COVID-19. Only in-frame clones appear in the TCRdb table, and some are missing; sequencing was by immunoSEQ multiplex PCR. The data hold 150,000 to 200,000 clones, with roughly four fifths observed a single time. Material for sequencing was peripheral blood. The source is a human donor with acute or convalescent COVID-19. The donor label of this sample is uncertain. Both conserved end residues are part of each CDR3. Each record gives: clone size, J gene, D gene, V gene, CDR3 protein, CDR3 DNA. D genes are given only for firm matches. Size values are once, few and many counts, or a class for expanded clones, and some rows have none.

>NA|TRBJ2-2|NA|TRBV7-3
CASRNWGRVNTGELFF
TGTGCCAGCAGAAACTGGGGCAGGGTGAACACCGGGGAGCTGTTTTTT
>NA|TRBJ2-7|TRBD1|TRBV12-3/TRBV12-4
CASRGTATYEQYF
TGTGCCAGCAGAGGGACAGCGACCTACGAGCAGTACTTC
>few|TRBJ1-5|NA|TRBV7-9
CASSPGGFSNQPQHF
TGTGCCAGCAGCCCCGGAGGGTTTAGCAATCAGCCCCAGCATTTT
>NA|TRBJ1-2|NA|TRBV19
CASSIDTGPSNYGYTF
TGTGCCAGTAGTATAGATACAGGCCCGTCAAACTATGGCTACACCTTC
>NA|TRBJ2-3|NA|TRBV6-5
CASRGRDGRTDTQYF
TGTGCCAGCAGGGGGCGGGACGGCCGCACAGATACGCAGTATTTT
>NA|TRBJ1-2|NA|TRBV30
CAWRGDGDYGYTF
TGTGCCTGGAGGGGAGACGGAGACTATGGCTACACCTTC
>NA|TRBJ2-7|TRBD1|TRBV19
CASSIRDRGSYEQYF
TGTGCCAGTAGTATCCGGGACAGGGGTTCCTACGAGCAGTACTTC
>NA|TRBJ2-7|TRBD1|TRBV30
CAWSVDRGYGEQYF
TGTGCCTGGAGTGTAGACAGGGGTTACGGCGAGCAGTACTTC
>NA|TRBJ1-6|NA|TRBV13
CASSFGEGGSPLHF
TGTGCCAGCAGCTTCGGGGAAGGTGGTTCACCCCTCCACTTT
>NA|TRBJ2-1|TRBD2|TRBV9
CASSGSGGILNEQFF
TGTGCCAGCAGTGGAAGCGGGGGGATACTCAATGAGCAGTTCTTC
>NA|TRBJ2-4|TRBD1|TRBV7-2
CASSFTGGLAKNIQYF
TGTGCCAGCAGCTTCACAGGGGGCCTGGCCAAAAACATTCAGTACTTC
>NA|TRBJ2-3|TRBD1|TRBV12-3/TRBV12-4
CASRDRGEEYF
TGTGCCAGCAGGGACAGGGGGGAGGAGTATTTT